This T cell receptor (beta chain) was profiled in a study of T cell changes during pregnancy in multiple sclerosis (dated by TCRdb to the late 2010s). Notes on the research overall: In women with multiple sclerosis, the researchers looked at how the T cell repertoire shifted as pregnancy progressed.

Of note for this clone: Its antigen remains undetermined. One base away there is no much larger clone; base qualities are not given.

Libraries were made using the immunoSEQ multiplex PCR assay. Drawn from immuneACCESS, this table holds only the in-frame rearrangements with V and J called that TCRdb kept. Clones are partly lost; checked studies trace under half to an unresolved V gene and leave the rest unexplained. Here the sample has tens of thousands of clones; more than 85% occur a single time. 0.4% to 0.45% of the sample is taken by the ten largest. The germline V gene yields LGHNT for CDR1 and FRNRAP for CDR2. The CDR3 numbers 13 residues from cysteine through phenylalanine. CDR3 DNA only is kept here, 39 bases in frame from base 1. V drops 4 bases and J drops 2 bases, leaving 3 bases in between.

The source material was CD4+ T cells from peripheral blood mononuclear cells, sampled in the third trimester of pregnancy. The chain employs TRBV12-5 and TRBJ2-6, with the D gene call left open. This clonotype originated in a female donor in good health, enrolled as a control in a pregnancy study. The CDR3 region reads CASGSTGANVLTF. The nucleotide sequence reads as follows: TGTGCTAGTGGTTCTACTGGGGCCAACGTCCTGACTTTC.